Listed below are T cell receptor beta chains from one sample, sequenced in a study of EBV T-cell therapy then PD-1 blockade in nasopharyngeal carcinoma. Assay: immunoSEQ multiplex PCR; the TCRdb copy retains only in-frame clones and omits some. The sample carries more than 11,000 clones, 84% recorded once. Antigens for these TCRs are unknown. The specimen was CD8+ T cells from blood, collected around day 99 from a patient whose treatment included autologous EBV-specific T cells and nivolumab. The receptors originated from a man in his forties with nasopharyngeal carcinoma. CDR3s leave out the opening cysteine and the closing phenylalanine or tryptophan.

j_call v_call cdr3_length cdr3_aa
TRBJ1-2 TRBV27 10 ASSWANYGYT
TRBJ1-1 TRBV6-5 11 ASSYPGLTEAF
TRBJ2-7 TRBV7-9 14 ASSSPRTASSYEQY
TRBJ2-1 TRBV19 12 ASSIGTAYNEQF
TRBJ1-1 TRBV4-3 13 ASSQGLDRKPEAF
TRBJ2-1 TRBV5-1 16 ASSHRWGGGHSYNEQF
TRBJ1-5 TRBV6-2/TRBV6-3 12 ASSARDRGQPQH
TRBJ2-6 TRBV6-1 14 ASSDRAGSGANVLT
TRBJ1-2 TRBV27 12 ASSLSRANYGYT
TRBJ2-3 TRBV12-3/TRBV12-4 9 ASTHTDTQY
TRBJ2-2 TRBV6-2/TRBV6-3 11 ASSYILTGELF
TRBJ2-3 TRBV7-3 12 ASSSGLFTDTQY
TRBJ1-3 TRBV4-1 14 ASSLSGAPSGNTIY
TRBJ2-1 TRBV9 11 ASSVASRNEQF
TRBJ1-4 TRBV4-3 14 ASSQDGGGLSEKLF
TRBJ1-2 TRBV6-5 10 ASRQDHYGYT
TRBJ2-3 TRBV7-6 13 ASSMTSGGADTQY
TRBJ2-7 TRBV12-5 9 ASALRGEQY
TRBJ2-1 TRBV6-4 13 ASSLRAGSYNEQF
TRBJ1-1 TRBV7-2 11 ASSLWGNTEAF
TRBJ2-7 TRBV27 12 ASSSGQGAYEQY
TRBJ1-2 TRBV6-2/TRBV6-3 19 ASSYSRYAMGARTPNYGYT
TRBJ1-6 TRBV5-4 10 ASSLANSPLH
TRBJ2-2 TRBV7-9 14 ASSPRRQGGTGELF
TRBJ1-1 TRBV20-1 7 MPGQGAF
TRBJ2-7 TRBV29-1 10 SVVGVRYEQY
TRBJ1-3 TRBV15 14 ATSRAQDGSGNTIY
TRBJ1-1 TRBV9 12 ASTIDTAGTEAF
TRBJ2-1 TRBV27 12 ASSLSQVYNEQF
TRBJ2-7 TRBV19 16 ASSIAQRGTTFTYEQY
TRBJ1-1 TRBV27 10 ASIGVNTEAF
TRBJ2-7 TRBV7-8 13 ASSSSGISDYEQY
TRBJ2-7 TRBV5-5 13 ASSLGQGISYEQY
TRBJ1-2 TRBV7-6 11 ASSPDRGHGYT
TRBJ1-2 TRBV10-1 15 ARTTGGQGTTNYGYT
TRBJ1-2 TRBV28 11 ASSLARQDGYT
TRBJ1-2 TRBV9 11 ASSPTTGYGYT
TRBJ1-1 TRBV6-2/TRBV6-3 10 ASSLLNTEAF
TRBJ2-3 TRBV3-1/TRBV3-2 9 ASRERDTQY
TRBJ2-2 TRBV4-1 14 ASSPEGGSATGELF
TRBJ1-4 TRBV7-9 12 ASSFKGTNEKLF
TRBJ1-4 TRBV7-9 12 ASQRVTTNEKLF
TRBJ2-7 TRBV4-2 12 ASSQGRGGYEQY
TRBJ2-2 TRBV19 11 ASQWGNTGELF
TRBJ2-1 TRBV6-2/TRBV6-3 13 ASSYLGEQVNEQF
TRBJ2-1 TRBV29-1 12 SGKDRNDHNEQF
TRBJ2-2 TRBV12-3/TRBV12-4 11 ASRDRVTGELF
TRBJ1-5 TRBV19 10 ASNAGNQPQH
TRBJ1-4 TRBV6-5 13 ASSLPPQGGEKLF
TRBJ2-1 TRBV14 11 ASSQDSLGEQF
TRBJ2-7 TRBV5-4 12 ASSLGGAVSEQY
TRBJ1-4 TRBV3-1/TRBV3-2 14 ASSQDIAELNEKLF
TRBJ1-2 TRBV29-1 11 SVPEGANYGYT